This is a list of T cell receptor beta chains from one sample in a study of blood T cell repertoires in COVID-19. Sequencing was performed with immunoSEQ multiplex PCR; in TCRdb, only in-frame clones are kept and a portion is missing. Here the sample spans about 130,000 clones, about 91% being singletons. Sequenced input: peripheral blood. These receptors were taken from a man in his forties or fifties with acute or convalescent COVID-19. The CDR3 runs from the conserved cysteine through the conserved F or W. D genes are given only for firm matches. The size entry is marked missing in some rows and otherwise reads once, few, many or a size class.

12	.	TRBV6-1	TRBJ2-3	.	TGTGCCAGCAGTGACACAGGGGATACGCAGTATTTT	CASSDTGDTQYF
15	.	TRBV6-5	TRBJ1-4	.	TGTGCCAGCAGTTACTCGAGGCAGGGTTATGAAAAACTGTTTTTT	CASSYSRQGYEKLFF
14	.	TRBV6-5	TRBJ2-5	once	TGTGCCAGCAGTTCCTCGGGCAGGCAGGAGACCCAGTACTTC	CASSSSGRQETQYF
14	.	TRBV6-1	TRBJ1-2	.	TGTGCCAGCAGTGAAATGGGCAGGGGCTATGGCTACACCTTC	CASSEMGRGYGYTF
15	.	TRBV5-8	TRBJ2-7	few	TGTGCCAGCAGCCCACACCTGGGGCAGGGGTACGAGCAGTACTTC	CASSPHLGQGYEQYF
14	.	TRBV6-5	TRBJ1-5	.	TGTGCCAGCAGTTACGGAGGGAGCAATCAGCCCCAGCATTTT	CASSYGGSNQPQHF
15	.	TRBV3-1/TRBV3-2	TRBJ2-7	once	TGTGCCAGCAGCCAATCGGGGGTAGGGGTCTACGAGCAGTACTTC	CASSQSGVGVYEQYF
14	.	TRBV6-1	TRBJ1-1	.	TGTGCCAGCAGTGAACTCCCGGCAGGGACTGAAGCTTTCTTT	CASSELPAGTEAFF
16	TRBD1	TRBV5-1	TRBJ1-3	once	TGCGCCAGCAGCCCAACAGGGGCTGACTCTGGAAACACCATATATTTT	CASSPTGADSGNTIYF
14	.	TRBV27	TRBJ1-2	.	TGTGCCAGCAGTTCTAGAATAAATCTTTCTGGCTACACCTTC	CASSSRINLSGYTF
11	TRBD1	TRBV2	TRBJ1-1	.	TGTGCCAGCAGCTCACAGGGGGAAGCTTTCTTT	CASSSQGEAFF
14	.	TRBV21-1	TRBJ1-1	.	TGTGCCAGCAGCCAACGGAGGGGTGAGCTCGTAGCTTTCTTT	CASSQRRGELVAFF
11	.	TRBV6-6	TRBJ2-7	.	TGTGGATCGACAGACACCTACGAGCAGTACTTC	CGSTDTYEQYF
14	.	TRBV6-5	TRBJ1-1	.	TGTGCCAGCAGTCTCTCAGGAGAGGGCACTGAAGCTTTCTTT	CASSLSGEGTEAFF
14	.	TRBV5-1	TRBJ1-6	.	TGCGCCAGCAGCTTCGGACAGAACTATTCACCCCTCCACTTT	CASSFGQNYSPLHF
11	.	TRBV20-1	TRBJ1-1	.	TGCAGTGCTAGACCGCCTGGGAGTGCGATCTTT	CSARPPGSAIF
17	.	TRBV21-1	TRBJ1-5	once	TGTGCCAGCAGCGACCCGACAGGCTCCGGGAGCAATCAGCCCCAGCATTTT	CASSDPTGSGSNQPQHF
17	.	TRBV28	TRBJ1-5	few	TGTGCCAGCAGTTTATTAAGCCTCACCCGGGGTGGGCAGCCCCAGCATTTT	CASSLLSLTRGGQPQHF
17	.	TRBV3-1/TRBV3-2	TRBJ2-3	.	TGTGCCAGCAGCCAAGATTGGTGGCCCGAGGGCCCAGATACGCAGTATTTT	CASSQDWWPEGPDTQYF
19	TRBD1	TRBV19	TRBJ1-5	.	TGTGCCAGTAGTAGGGGGCCGGGACAGGGGGCGCAGGTCGATCAGCCCCAGCATTTT	CASSRGPGQGAQVDQPQHF
17	TRBD2	TRBV3-1/TRBV3-2	TRBJ2-1	.	TGTGCCAGCAGCCAAGTGGGTAGCGGGGGGACTTACAATGAGCAGTTCTTC	CASSQVGSGGTYNEQFF
17	TRBD1	TRBV7-2	TRBJ1-5	.	TGTGCCAGCAGCTTGGGACCCAGGACAGGCGGCAATCAGCCCCAGCATTTT	CASSLGPRTGGNQPQHF
14	.	TRBV15	TRBJ1-1	.	TGTGCCACCAGCAGAGCGGCGGTGAACACTGAAGCTTTCTTT	CATSRAAVNTEAFF
15	TRBD1	TRBV7-2	TRBJ1-2	.	TGTGCCAGCAGCGTCACCGGGACAGGGAACGTTGGCTACACCTTC	CASSVTGTGNVGYTF
17	TRBD2	TRBV18	TRBJ2-1	.	TGTGCCAGCTCACCACTTAGGATAGCGGGAGGGATTTATGAGCAGTTCTTC	CASSPLRIAGGIYEQFF
13	TRBD1	TRBV2	TRBJ1-1	.	TGTGCCAGCCAGGGACAGTTGAACACTGAAGCTTTCTTT	CASQGQLNTEAFF
14	.	TRBV27	TRBJ2-7	.	TGTGCCAGCAGTCCCCGGACAGAAACCTACGAGCAGTACTTC	CASSPRTETYEQYF
16	TRBD1	TRBV6-4	TRBJ2-1	.	TGTGCCAGCTCTATACTCCCGGGACAGGGCCACAATGAGCAGTTCTTC	CASSILPGQGHNEQFF
13	.	TRBV18	TRBJ2-3	.	TGTGCCAGCTCACCACCCAGTACAGATACGCAGTATTTT	CASSPPSTDTQYF
13	TRBD2	TRBV29-1	TRBJ2-3	.	TGCAGCGACGGGCTAGCGGACACAGATACGCAGTATTTT	CSDGLADTDTQYF
15	.	TRBV21-1	TRBJ1-3	once	TGTGCCAGCACCTACTCAGGGCCCTCTGGAAACACCATATATTTT	CASTYSGPSGNTIYF
14	.	TRBV5-6	TRBJ1-1	.	TGTGCCAGCAGCTTCCGGTCTAGAAACACTGAAGCTTTCTTT	CASSFRSRNTEAFF
11	.	TRBV28	TRBJ2-4	.	TGTGCCAGCAGTCCTCGAAACATTCAGTACTTC	CASSPRNIQYF
15	.	TRBV15	TRBJ1-2	once	TGTGCCACCAGCAGAGATAAGTACACCAACTATGGCTACACCTTC	CATSRDKYTNYGYTF
17	.	TRBV5-1	TRBJ2-2	.	TGCGCCAGCAGTCACGACCAGCGGGCCCCGTATACCGGGGAGCTGTTTTTT	CASSHDQRAPYTGELFF
15	TRBD1	TRBV11-2	TRBJ2-3	.	TGTGCCAGCAGCTTAGGGACAGGACACACAGATACGCAGTATTTT	CASSLGTGHTDTQYF
17	TRBD2	TRBV24-1	TRBJ2-1	.	TGTGCCACCAGTGATTCCCCGGGAGCGGGAGGCCACAATGAGCAGTTCTTC	CATSDSPGAGGHNEQFF
15	.	TRBV15	TRBJ1-1	few	TGTGCCACCAGCAGAGATAGCGGGGGCGCCGCTGAAGCTTTCTTT	CATSRDSGGAAEAFF
13	TRBD2	TRBV6-4	TRBJ2-3	.	TGTGCCAGCAGTCCGACTAGCGGAAATACGCAGTATTTT	CASSPTSGNTQYF
14	.	TRBV20-1	TRBJ2-7	.	TGCAGTGCCAGTAGACAGTCCCAAGAATACGAGCAGTACTTC	CSASRQSQEYEQYF
14	.	TRBV6-5	TRBJ1-5	once	TGTGCCAGCAGGGGGGCAGGGGGCAATCAGCCCCAGCATTTT	CASRGAGGNQPQHF
14	TRBD2	TRBV5-1	TRBJ2-1	.	TGCGCCAGCAGCTTGGGAGCGGGAGTCAATGAGCAGTTCTTC	CASSLGAGVNEQFF
16	.	TRBV6-1	TRBJ1-4	few	TGTGCCAGCAGTGATGTAGCACGCACAACTAATGAAAAACTGTTTTTT	CASSDVARTTNEKLFF
18	.	TRBV7-7	TRBJ1-6	.	TGTGCTAGCAGCTTGGCTTCGTTAAAAAGCTCCTATAATTCACCCCTCCACTTT	CASSLASLKSSYNSPLHF
16	TRBD2	TRBV14	TRBJ2-1	.	TGTGCCAGCAGCCAAGAAGGGAGCGGGAGACCCAATGAGCAGTTCTTC	CASSQEGSGRPNEQFF
14	TRBD1	TRBV27	TRBJ1-4	.	TGTGCCAGCAGTTGGGACAGCATCGCCGAAAAACTGTTTTTT	CASSWDSIAEKLFF
15	.	TRBV9	TRBJ2-1	.	TGTGCCAGCAGCGTAGGGGCTAGCTACTACAATGAGCAGTTCTTC	CASSVGASYYNEQFF
13	.	TRBV10-1	TRBJ1-2	.	TGCGCCAGCAGTGTAGGGGTTACGGAAGGCTACACCTTC	CASSVGVTEGYTF
15	.	TRBV11-2	TRBJ2-7	.	TGTGCCAGCACCGATGGCCGGGACTTTACCTACGAGCAGTACTTC	CASTDGRDFTYEQYF
16	TRBD1	TRBV6-1	TRBJ2-1	few	TGTGCCAGCAGTGGGGCCCCAGGGGGAGTCTACAATGAGCAGTTCTTC	CASSGAPGGVYNEQFF
15	TRBD1	TRBV6-5	TRBJ1-4	.	TGTGCCAGCAGTTACTACGGGGACAGGGGTGAAAAACTGTTTTTT	CASSYYGDRGEKLFF
15	TRBD1	TRBV25-1	TRBJ1-1	.	TGTGCCAGCAGTGGGCAGGGGGCGCGCCTCACTGAAGCTTTCTTT	CASSGQGARLTEAFF
16	TRBD1	TRBV28	TRBJ2-2	.	TGTGCCAGCAGCACCTCAGGGGGCGCTCACTTCGGGGAGCTGTTTTTT	CASSTSGGAHFGELFF
12	.	TRBV27	TRBJ1-1	.	TGTGCCAGCAGTTCGTACGGGACTGAAGCTTTCTTT	CASSSYGTEAFF
12	.	TRBV7-9	TRBJ1-1	.	TGTGCCAGCAGCTGGCAGGGTTACGTGGCTTTCTTT	CASSWQGYVAFF
16	TRBD1	TRBV18	TRBJ1-1	.	TGTGCCAGCTCACCCCGACAGGGCGGGATGAACACTGAAGCTTTCTTT	CASSPRQGGMNTEAFF
15	TRBD2	TRBV5-1	TRBJ2-1	.	TGCGCCAGCAGCTTGGAGATAGCGGGAGGAAATGAGCAGTTCTTC	CASSLEIAGGNEQFF
18	TRBD1	TRBV18	TRBJ2-6	once	TGTGCCAGCTCACCAGTCTGGACAGGGGGGTCTGGGGCCAACGTCCTGACTTTC	CASSPVWTGGSGANVLTF
15	.	TRBV12-5	TRBJ2-5	once	TGTGCTAGTGGTTTGGGGGCAGCGGGCGTCGAGACCCAGTACTTC	CASGLGAAGVETQYF
14	.	TRBV19	TRBJ2-1	.	TGTGCCAGTAGTATTGAACTAGAGAGGGATGAGCAGTTCTTC	CASSIELERDEQFF